These 26 T cell receptor beta chains came from one sample sequenced in a study of response to subunit inactivated influenza vaccine. MiXCR was run by TCRdb on the RT-PCR reads, yielding one entry per CDR3 protein. The table includes roughly 500,000 distinct CDR3 sequences, approximately 24% detected once. The sample was also linked to a second study, of T cells expressing NK-cell markers. That publication notes: 5'RACE template switching with UMIs produced the TCR beta cDNA.

Source: CD4+ T cells sorted from PBMCs, taken about 11 days after vaccination. These TCRs come from a middle-aged man who received an inactivated influenza vaccine.

This chain connects TRBV6-2 or TRBV6-3 to TRBJ2-3; D is possibly TRBD1 or TRBD2 (5 bases each). Germline CDR1 MNHEY, CDR2 SVGEGT. V was trimmed by 5 bases and J by 6 bases, leaving 15 bases between them. This CDR3 region has 14 residues. The CDR3 DNA reads TGTGCCAGCAGTAGGGACCATGTACGTGATACGCAGTATTTT. Translating it yields CASSRDHVRDTQYF.

The CDR3 here is CASSPETGGRYNEQFF. Here the CDR3 DNA reads TGTGCCAGTTCACCCGAGACAGGGGGCCGGTACAATGAGCAGTTCTTC. The rearrangement joins TRBV6-1 to TRBJ2-1; 10 nucleotides match TRBD1. The junction had 12 bases not matched to a gene; V was cut back by 9 bases and J by 4 bases. Per germline, CDR1 MNHNS and CDR2 SASEGT. The CDR3 is 16 residues long.

V gene TRBV9 combines with J gene TRBJ1-1; TRBD1 is a possible D gene (6 bases). Trimming took 3 bases from V and 0 from J, leaving 15 bases between them. Germline V gives CDR1 SGDLS, CDR2 YYNGEE. The CDR3 spans 16 residues. CDR3 coding DNA: TGTGCCAGCAGCGCTTTACAGGGCTACCTGAACACTGAAGCTTTCTTT. This translates into CASSALQGYLNTEAFF.

This clonotype was detected a few times. The chain links TRBV20-1 to TRBJ2-1; 12 bases are shared with TRBD2. The V gene's germline CDR1 is DFQATT and CDR2 SNEGSKA (reference sequence). V shed 3 bases, J shed 6 bases, and the junction held 9 bases outside the gene matches. CDR3 length equals 16 residues. The CDR3 DNA reads TGCAGTGCTAGGACTAGCGGGAGACCACGGGGCAATGAGCAGTTCTTC. Its protein is CSARTSGRPRGNEQFF.

The chain recombines TRBV4-1 with TRBJ2-2; no reliable D call. The V gene lost 4 bases and the J gene lost 5 bases, with 8 bases spanning the gap. Germline values: CDR1 MGHRA, CDR2 YSYEKL. This CDR3 is built from 13 residues. The CDR3 protein is CASSRLQTGELFF. CDR3 sequence (DNA): TGCGCCAGCAGCCGCCTTCAGACCGGGGAGCTGTTTTTT.

This chain joins TRBV15 and TRBJ1-2; perhaps TRBD1 as D (6 bases). Looked up from germline, CDR1 is LNHNV and CDR2 is YYDKDF (reference sequence). V lost 0 bases, J lost 3 bases, and 14 bases lay in between. The CDR3 runs 16 residues. The CDR3 DNA reads as TGTGCCACCAGCAGAGATCAGGGGCGGATGGACTATGGCTACACCTTC. This encodes CATSRDQGRMDYGYTF.

The chain has TRBV7-2 and TRBJ2-3; TRBD1 is a possible D gene (6 bases). CDR3 length equals 15 residues. CDR1 and CDR2 from the germline V gene are SGHTA and FQGNSA. Trimming shortened V by 2 bases and J by 2 bases, and 11 bases separated the two germline ends. CDR3 sequence reads: CASSLRAGVTDTQYF. CDR3 sequence (DNA): TGTGCCAGCAGCTTAAGGGCAGGGGTCACAGATACGCAGTATTTT.

The gene calls are TRBV7-2 and TRBJ2-3, with 8 nucleotides matching TRBD2. CDR1 is SGHTA, CDR2 FQGNSA, per germline. Losses at the gene ends were 5 bases for V and 4 bases for J; bases not matched to a gene: 5. The CDR3 runs to 14 residues. The CDR3 coding sequence is TGTGCCAGCAGCCGATTGACTAGCGCAGATACGCAGTATTTT. Protein product: CASSRLTSADTQYF.

The sample holds a few counts of this clonotype. The V call is TRBV6-5, the J call TRBJ1-1; the match to TRBD1 covers 9 bases. Germline V CDR1 and CDR2: MNHEY, SVGAGI. The V segment lost 2 bases and the J segment 1 base; nucleotides outside the gene matches: 2. CDR3 length equals 15 residues. The CDR3: CASSYTGQGNTEAFF. Here the CDR3 DNA reads TGTGCCAGCAGTTACACGGGACAGGGGAACACTGAAGCTTTCTTT.

This clonotype was seen repeatedly, ten times or more. The J gene is TRBJ1-5, the V gene TRBV15; D unclear. Per the germline V gene, CDR1 is LNHNV and CDR2 is YYDKDF (reference sequence). The V gene lost 3 bases and the J gene lost 5 bases, with 8 bases spanning the gap. This CDR3 region has 13 residues. In DNA form, the CDR3 reads TGTGCCACCAGCAGGGGATTTGATCAGCCCCAGCATTTT. As protein: CATSRGFDQPQHF. Based on the CDR3 plus reference TRBV15 and TRBJ1-5, the full variable domain is DAMVIQNPRYQVTQFGKPVTLSCSQTLNHNVMYWYQQKSSQAPKLLFHYYDKDFNNEADTPDNFQSRRPNTSFCFLDIRSPGLGDTAMYLCATSRGFDQPQHFGDGTRLSIL.

V gene TRBV10-3 combines with J gene TRBJ2-1, with 10 nucleotides matching TRBD1. J gave up 4 bases and V 10 bases, and 10 bases lay outside the gene matches. Germline-derived CDR1 and CDR2 are ENHRY and SYGVKD. The CDR3 is 15 amino acids. CDR3 loop: CATRDRGGRYNEQFF. CDR3 sequence (DNA): TGTGCCACTCGGGACAGGGGCGGTCGGTACAATGAGCAGTTCTTC.

The chain joins TRBV5-6 to TRBJ2-7; no clear D. CDR3 length equals 13 residues. The germline CDR1 and CDR2 sequences are SGHDT and YYEEEE. V lost 1 base and J lost 5, with 10 bases in between. CDR3 in amino acids: CASSLFNGNEQYF. DNA of the CDR3: TGTGCCAGCAGCTTGTTCAACGGAAACGAGCAGTACTTC.

The genes are TRBV7-9 and TRBJ2-3; 7 bases are shared with TRBD1. CDR3 size: 15 residues. CDR1 is SEHNR, CDR2 FQNEAQ, per germline (reference sequence). V trimming: 3 bases; J trimming: 6 bases; junction bases outside the gene matches: 9. The CDR3 sequence: CASSFSRQGVDTQYF. The CDR3 DNA is TGTGCCAGCAGCTTTTCCAGACAGGGCGTGGATACGCAGTATTTT.

J is TRBJ2-7 and V is TRBV27; D is ambiguous. The V gene's germline CDR1 is MNHEY and CDR2 SMNVEV (reference sequence). V was trimmed by 5 bases and J by 5 bases, leaving 13 bases between them. There are 13 residues in the CDR3. The CDR3 DNA reads TGTGCCAGCAGTAGGGTGGAGCGCAACGAGCAGTACTTC. It encodes CASSRVERNEQYF.

This clonotype was picked up a small number of times. V is TRBV28 and J is TRBJ2-7; 12 positions match TRBD1. The CDR3 runs to 15 residues. J lost 4 bases, V lost 6 bases, and 7 bases had no gene match. The germline V gene encodes CDR1 MDHEN and CDR2 SYDVKM. The CDR3 nucleotides read TGTGCCAGCAGCAATTCGGGACAGGGGGCTTACGAGCAGTACTTC. Protein product: CASSNSGQGAYEQYF.

In its sample, this clonotype was seen a few times. The rearrangement uses TRBV20-1 and TRBJ1-4, with a tentative D call TRBD1 (6 bases). This CDR3 region has 14 residues. With 0 bases removed from V and 2 bases from J, the gap between germline ends came to 7 bases. Germline CDR1 reads DFQATT; CDR2 reads SNEGSKA (reference sequence). CDR3 amino acids: CSARDTGTNEKLFF. The DNA for the CDR3 is TGCAGTGCTAGAGATACAGGGACTAATGAAAAACTGTTTTTT.

This clonotype was picked up a small number of times. This sequence joins TRBV5-1 and TRBJ2-1, with D hard to call. The CDR3 consists of 18 residues. The germline gives CDR1 SGHRS, CDR2 YFSETQ. The V and J ends lost 3 bases and 5 bases respectively, with 24 bases between them. CDR3 sequence reads: CASSSIPRVTALDNEQFF. CDR3 nucleotide sequence: TGCGCCAGCAGCTCCATCCCAAGAGTGACGGCCTTGGACAATGAGCAGTTCTTC.

Only a few counts were recorded for this clonotype. The chain has TRBV7-3 and TRBJ2-3; 9 nucleotides agree with TRBD2. This CDR3 is built from 17 residues. Germline loops: CDR1 SGHTA, CDR2 FQGTGA. The J segment lost 1 base and the V segment lost 2 bases, leaving 7 bases of the junction unmatched. The CDR3 protein is CASSLWASGMGTDTQYF. Written as DNA, the CDR3 is TGTGCCAGCAGCTTATGGGCTAGCGGGATGGGCACAGATACGCAGTATTTT.

This clonotype turned up a few times. V gene TRBV5-1 combines with J gene TRBJ2-7; TRBD1 is a possible D gene (5 bases). Trimming left V 0 bases short and J 6 bases short, with 13 bases between. Germline CDR1 reads SGHRS; CDR2 reads YFSETQ. There are 14 residues in the CDR3. CDR3 in amino acids: CASSLDRPTAEQYF. The CDR3 DNA follows: TGCGCCAGCAGCTTGGACAGGCCTACTGCCGAGCAGTACTTC. The full variable domain, its missing parts supplied by reference TRBV5-1 and TRBJ2-7, is KAGVTQTPRYLIKTRGQQVTLSCSPISGHRSVSWYQQTPGQGLQFLFEYFSETQRNKGNFPGRFSGRQFSNSRSEMNVSTLELGDSALYLCASSLDRPTAEQYFGPGTRLTVT.

A few counts support this clonotype. This chain joins TRBV10-3 and TRBJ2-7; D may be TRBD2 (6 bases). The length of the CDR3 is 13 residues. The V end was cut by 6 bases, the J end by 9 bases, with 18 bases between. Germline lookup yields CDR1 ENHRY and CDR2 SYGVKD. The DNA for the CDR3 is TGTGCCATCAGCGGAGGGACTCTGACACTGCAGTACTTC. Amino acids: CAISGGTLTLQYF.

The CDR3 DNA follows: TGTGCCAGCAGTGCCACGGGGCGGATGACCTACGAGCAGTACTTC. It specifies CASSATGRMTYEQYF. The rearrangement joins TRBV6-2 or TRBV6-3 to TRBJ2-7; D possibly matches TRBD1 or TRBD2 (5 bases each). The CDR3 covers 15 residues. Trimming pared 5 bases from V and 2 bases from J, leaving 16 bases between. CDR1 and CDR2 (germline): MNHEY, SVGEGT.

The table lists this clonotype with a few counts. V is TRBV6-5 and J is TRBJ1-6; 8 positions match TRBD1. Germline V CDR1 and CDR2: MNHEY, SVGAGI. V trimming: 3 bases; J trimming: 9 bases; junction bases outside the gene matches: 4. CDR3 length: 14 residues. The CDR3 here is CASSYTGGTSPLHF. The CDR3 bases are TGTGCCAGCAGTTATACAGGGGGGACTTCACCCCTCCACTTT.

This clonotype was seen a few times. V gene TRBV29-1 combines with J gene TRBJ2-1, with 9 bases that match TRBD2. V was pared by 5 bases and J by 7 bases, with 21 bases of the junction left unmatched. CDR3 size: 18 residues. In germline, CDR1 is SQVTM, CDR2 ANQGSEA. CDR3 bases: TGCAGCGTTTTGCCACCCCCTCTAGGCGGGAGGGTAAAAAATGAGCAGTTCTTC. Translated, it gives CSVLPPPLGGRVKNEQFF.

In this sample, this clonotype turned up a few times. The V call is TRBV5-1, the J call TRBJ2-7; unclear D gene. CDR1 is SGHRS, CDR2 YFSETQ, per germline. The CDR3 consists of 14 residues. The V end was cut by 0 bases, the J end by 3 bases, with 10 bases between. CDR3 region: CASSLAAANYEQYF. The CDR3 DNA is TGCGCCAGCAGCTTGGCGGCAGCTAACTACGAGCAGTACTTC.

This clonotype has a handful of counts. The genes are TRBV6-1 and TRBJ1-5; perhaps TRBD1 as D (5 bases). CDR1 is MNHNS and CDR2 is SASEGT in the germline V gene. The CDR3 consists of 16 residues. Trimming shortened V by 8 bases and J by 2 bases, and 19 bases separated the two germline ends. CDR3 nucleotide sequence: TGTGCCAGCGGACGGGACTTCCAAGGGGGCAATCAGCCCCAGCATTTT. This sequence encodes CASGRDFQGGNQPQHF.

In DNA, the CDR3 is TGTGCCAGCAGGCCACGCGGGACCTACTACGAGCAGTACTTC. This codes for CASRPRGTYYEQYF. The rearrangement joins TRBV3-1 to TRBJ2-7, with D tentatively TRBD2 (6 bases). The length of the CDR3 is 14 residues. Germline V lookup: CDR1 LGHDT, CDR2 YNNKEL (reference sequence). Trimming stripped 6 bases from V and 3 bases from J, with 15 bases between.